This T cell receptor (beta chain) was observed in a study of neoadjuvant anti-PD-1 for oral cavity cancer. Whole-study context: Most patients had three to four biweekly doses of 3 mg/kg nivolumab before resection.

CDR3 size: 11 residues. CDR1 DFQATT and CDR2 SNEGSKA come from the germline V gene (reference sequence). Trimming took off 8 bases at V and 3 bases at J, with 10 bases between the two ends. Sequenced by immunoSEQ multiplex PCR; TCRdb stores in-frame clones only, minus some. The table has under 85,000 clones, approximately 80% seen once. Stage II-IVA oral cavity squamous cell carcinoma was new and untreated by systemic or radiation therapy. The source material was PBMCs, sampled before nivolumab (anti-PD-1) treatment. The gene calls are TRBV20-1 and TRBJ1-2; a weak D match, TRBD1 (5 bases). The sequence was obtained from a person aged 40 to 85 with oral cavity squamous cell carcinoma. The CDR3 nucleotides are TGCAGTCCAGGGACGGACTATGGCTACACCTTC. Its protein is CSPGTDYGYTF.